This T cell receptor beta chain stems from a study of technical replicates of blood from several donors. Only a few counts were recorded for this clone. TCRdb keeps only in-frame clones here, not all; method: immunoSEQ multiplex PCR. The repertoire holds around 60,000 clones, with more than 85% as singletons. Trimming pared 4 bases from V and 5 bases from J, leaving 19 bases between. There are 15 residues in the CDR3. The germline gives CDR1 SGHDT, CDR2 YYEEEE. The receptor was derived from a human donor in good health. Some clones in this sample may be carry-over from other donors' samples. The chain combines TRBV5-6 with TRBJ2-7, with D possibly TRBD2 on 6 matching bases. Sequenced material: PBMCs. In DNA, the CDR3 is TGTGCCAGCAGCCCTTGGGGCGGACGGGAGAACGAGCAGTACTTC. Translating gives CASSPWGGRENEQYF.